Sequencing of this T cell receptor beta chain was carried out in a study of human T cells and chemical hapten exposure. Whole-study context: The scalp of each patient received a weekly diphenylcyclopropenone dose for the full roughly 25-week study.

How the authors handled the data: Per-sample TCR counts ranged from roughly 20,000 to 700,000, median 95,638. One entry per CDR3 protein results from TCRdb running MiXCR on the RACE reads. The V and J calls, along with clone size, are taken from TCRdb and not from the paper's own processing. In the table there are about 140,000 distinct CDR3 sequences, approximately 12% of which are singletons. Indicated time point: patch test 2, 6 weeks after DPC sensitization. Treatment reported: therapeutic diphenylcyclopropenone sensitization with weekly scalp DPC. This clonotype was detected many times. Trimming cost V 0 bases and J 4 bases; bases outside gene matches: 16. The CDR3 runs 19 residues. Germline CDR1 is SQVTM and CDR2 is ANQGSEA.

The specimen was whole blood, collected in connection with sensitization to the hapten diphenylcyclopropenone (DPC). This clonotype originated in a woman in her forties or fifties with alopecia areata. Some clones in this sample may be carry-over from other donors' samples. V is TRBV29-1 and J is TRBJ2-3; 10 bases line up with TRBD2. CDR3 DNA sequence: TGCAGCGTTGAAGATGGGAGCGGGAGGGCCCGACGTCGGGCAGATACGCAGTATTTT. Amino acid sequence: CSVEDGSGRARRRADTQYF.